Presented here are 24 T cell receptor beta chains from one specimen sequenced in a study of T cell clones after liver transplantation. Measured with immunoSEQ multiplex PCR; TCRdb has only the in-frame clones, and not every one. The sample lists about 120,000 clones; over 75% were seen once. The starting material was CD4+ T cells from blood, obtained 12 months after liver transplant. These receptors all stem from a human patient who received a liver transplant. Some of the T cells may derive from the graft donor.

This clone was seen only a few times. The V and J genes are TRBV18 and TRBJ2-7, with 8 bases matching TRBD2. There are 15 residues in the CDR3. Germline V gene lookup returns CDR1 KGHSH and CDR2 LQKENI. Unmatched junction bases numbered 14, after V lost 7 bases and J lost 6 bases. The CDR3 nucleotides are TGTGCCAGCTTAACTACTAGCGGACCGTTCGGCGAGCAGTACTTC. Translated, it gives CASLTTSGPFGEQYF. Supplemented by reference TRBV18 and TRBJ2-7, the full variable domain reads NAGVMQNPRHLVRRRGQEARLRCSPMKGHSHVYWYRQLPEEGLKFMVYLQKENIIDESGMPKERFSAEFPKEGPSILRIQQVVRGDSAAYFCASLTTSGPFGEQYFGPGTRLTVT.

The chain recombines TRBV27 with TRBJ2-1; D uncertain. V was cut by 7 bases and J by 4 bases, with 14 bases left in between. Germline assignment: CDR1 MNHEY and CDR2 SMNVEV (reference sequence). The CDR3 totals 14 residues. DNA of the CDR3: TGTGCCAGCACCTCTGGGTACCGATACAATGAGCAGTTCTTC. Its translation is CASTSGYRYNEQFF.

The CDR3 DNA reads as TGTGCCAGCAGCCAAGACCCACCGAGAACCCAAGCTTTCTTT. It codes for CASSQDPPRTQAFF. J is TRBJ1-1 and V is TRBV4-2; D gene unclear. Germline V gene sequence: CDR1 LGHNA, CDR2 YNFKEQ. Trimming cost V 0 bases and J 9 bases, with 14 bases left between them. This CDR3 comprises 14 residues.

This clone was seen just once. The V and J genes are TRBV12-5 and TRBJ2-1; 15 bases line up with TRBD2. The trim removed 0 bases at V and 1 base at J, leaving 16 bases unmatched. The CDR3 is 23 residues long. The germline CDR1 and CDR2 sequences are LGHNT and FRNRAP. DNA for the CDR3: TGTGCTAGTGGTTTGGTATTCCGAGACAGGTTCGGGACTAGCGGGAGGTCCTACAATGAGCAGTTCTTC. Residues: CASGLVFRDRFGTSGRSYNEQFF.

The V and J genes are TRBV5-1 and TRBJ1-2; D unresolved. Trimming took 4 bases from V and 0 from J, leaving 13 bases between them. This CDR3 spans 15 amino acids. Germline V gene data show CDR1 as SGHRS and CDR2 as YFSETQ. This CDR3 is CASSPDGAANYGYTF. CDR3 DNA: TGCGCCAGCAGCCCGGACGGCGCCGCTAACTATGGCTACACCTTC.

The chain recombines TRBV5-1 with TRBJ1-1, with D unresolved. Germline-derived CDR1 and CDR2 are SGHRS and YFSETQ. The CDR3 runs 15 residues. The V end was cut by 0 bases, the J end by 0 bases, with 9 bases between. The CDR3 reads CASSLEPGMNTEAFF. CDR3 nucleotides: TGCGCCAGCAGCTTGGAACCGGGGATGAACACTGAAGCTTTCTTT.

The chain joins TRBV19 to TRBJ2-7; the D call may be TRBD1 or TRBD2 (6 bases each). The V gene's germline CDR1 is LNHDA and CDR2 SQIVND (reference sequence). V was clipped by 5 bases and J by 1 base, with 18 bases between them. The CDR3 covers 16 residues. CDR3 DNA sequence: TGTGCCAGTAGTGCCATCGACAGGCGGGGATCCTACGAGCAGTACTTC. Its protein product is CASSAIDRRGSYEQYF.

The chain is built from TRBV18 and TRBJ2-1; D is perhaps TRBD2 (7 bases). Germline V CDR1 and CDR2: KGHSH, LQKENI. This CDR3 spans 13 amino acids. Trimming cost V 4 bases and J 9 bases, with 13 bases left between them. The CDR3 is CASSLAAGAEQFF. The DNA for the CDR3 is TGTGCCAGCTCACTTGCGGCGGGGGCTGAGCAGTTCTTC.

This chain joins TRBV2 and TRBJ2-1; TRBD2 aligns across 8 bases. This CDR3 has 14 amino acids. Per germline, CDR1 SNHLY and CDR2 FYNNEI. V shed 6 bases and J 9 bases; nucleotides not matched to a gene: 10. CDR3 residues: CASSTGTSLREQFF. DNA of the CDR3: TGTGCCAGCAGCACCGGGACTAGTCTTCGTGAGCAGTTCTTC.

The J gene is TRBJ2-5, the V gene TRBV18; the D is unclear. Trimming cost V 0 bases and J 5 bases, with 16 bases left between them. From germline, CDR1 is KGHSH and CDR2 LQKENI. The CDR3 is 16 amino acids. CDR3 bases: TGTGCCAGCTCACCACCGAACACCCCATACGGTGAGACCCAGTACTTC. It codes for CASSPPNTPYGETQYF.

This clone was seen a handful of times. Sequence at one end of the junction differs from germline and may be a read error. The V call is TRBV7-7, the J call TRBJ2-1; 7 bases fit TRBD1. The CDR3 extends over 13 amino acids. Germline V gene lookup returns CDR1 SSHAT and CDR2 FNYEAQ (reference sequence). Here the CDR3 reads CASSADRVQEQFF. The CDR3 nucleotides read TGTGCTAGCAGCGCCGACAGGGTCCAGGAGCAGTTCTTC. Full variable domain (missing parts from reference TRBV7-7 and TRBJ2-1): GAGVSQSPRYKVTKRGQDVTLRCDPISSHATLYWYQQALGQGPEFLTYFNYEAQPDKSGLPSDRFSAERPEGSISTLTIQRTEQRDSAMYRCASSADRVQEQFFGPGTRLTVL.

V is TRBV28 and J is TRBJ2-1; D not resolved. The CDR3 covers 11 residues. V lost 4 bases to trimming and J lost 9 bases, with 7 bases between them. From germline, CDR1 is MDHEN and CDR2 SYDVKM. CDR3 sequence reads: CASSSVVEQFF. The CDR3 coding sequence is TGTGCCAGCAGTTCGGTTGTTGAGCAGTTCTTC.

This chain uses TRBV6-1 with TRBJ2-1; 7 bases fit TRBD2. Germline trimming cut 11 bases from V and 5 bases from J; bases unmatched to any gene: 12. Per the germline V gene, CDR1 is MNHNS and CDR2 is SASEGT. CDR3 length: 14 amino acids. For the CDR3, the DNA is TGTGCCTCCTTCCTAACGAGCGGGAACAATGAGCAGTTCTTC. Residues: CASFLTSGNNEQFF.

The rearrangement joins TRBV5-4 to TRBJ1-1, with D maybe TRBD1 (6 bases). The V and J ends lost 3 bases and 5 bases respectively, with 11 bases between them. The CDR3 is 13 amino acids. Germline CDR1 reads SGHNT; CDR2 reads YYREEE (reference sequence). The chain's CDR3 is CASSSTTGTEAFF. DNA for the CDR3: TGTGCCAGCAGCTCCACAACAGGGACTGAAGCTTTCTTT.

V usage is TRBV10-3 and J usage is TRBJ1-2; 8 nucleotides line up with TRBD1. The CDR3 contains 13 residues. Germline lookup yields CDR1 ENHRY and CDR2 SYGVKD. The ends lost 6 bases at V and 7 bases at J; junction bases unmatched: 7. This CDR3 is CAIRPDREGGYTF. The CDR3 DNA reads TGTGCCATCAGACCGGACAGGGAAGGTGGCTACACCTTC.

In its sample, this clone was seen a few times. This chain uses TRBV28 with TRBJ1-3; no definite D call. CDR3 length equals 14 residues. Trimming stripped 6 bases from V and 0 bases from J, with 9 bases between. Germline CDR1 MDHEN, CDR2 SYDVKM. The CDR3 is CASSRGSSGNTIYF. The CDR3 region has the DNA TGTGCCAGCAGCCGAGGGAGCTCTGGAAACACCATATATTTT.

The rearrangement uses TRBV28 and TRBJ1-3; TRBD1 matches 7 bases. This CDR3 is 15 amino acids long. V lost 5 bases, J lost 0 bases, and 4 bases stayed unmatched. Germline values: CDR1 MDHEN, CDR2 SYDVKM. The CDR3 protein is CASSPGDSSGNTIYF. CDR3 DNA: TGTGCCAGCAGTCCCGGGGACAGCTCTGGAAACACCATATATTTT.

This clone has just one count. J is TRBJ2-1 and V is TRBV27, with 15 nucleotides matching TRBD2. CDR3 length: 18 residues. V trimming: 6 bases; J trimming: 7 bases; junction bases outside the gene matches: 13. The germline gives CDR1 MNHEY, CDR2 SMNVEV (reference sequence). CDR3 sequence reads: CASSPGLAGGPVGNEQFF. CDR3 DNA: TGTGCCAGCAGCCCAGGACTAGCGGGAGGGCCGGTCGGGAATGAGCAGTTCTTC.

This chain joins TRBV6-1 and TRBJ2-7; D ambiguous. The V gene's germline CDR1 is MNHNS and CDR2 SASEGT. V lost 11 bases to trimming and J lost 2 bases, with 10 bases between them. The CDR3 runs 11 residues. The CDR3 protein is CAGGRTYEQYF. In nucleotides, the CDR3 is TGTGCCGGTGGCAGGACCTACGAGCAGTACTTC.

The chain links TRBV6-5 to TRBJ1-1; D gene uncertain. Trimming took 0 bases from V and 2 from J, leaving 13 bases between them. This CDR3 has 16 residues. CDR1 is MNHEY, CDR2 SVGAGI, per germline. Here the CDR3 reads CASSYSPPRANTEAFF. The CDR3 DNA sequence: TGTGCCAGCAGTTACTCTCCGCCCCGGGCTAACACTGAAGCTTTCTTT.

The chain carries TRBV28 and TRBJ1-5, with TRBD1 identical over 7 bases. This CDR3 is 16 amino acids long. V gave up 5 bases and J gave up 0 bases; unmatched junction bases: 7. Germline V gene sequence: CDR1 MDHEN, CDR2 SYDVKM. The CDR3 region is CASSQGQILSNQPQHF. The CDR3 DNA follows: TGTGCCAGCAGTCAGGGACAGATACTTAGCAATCAGCCCCAGCATTTT.

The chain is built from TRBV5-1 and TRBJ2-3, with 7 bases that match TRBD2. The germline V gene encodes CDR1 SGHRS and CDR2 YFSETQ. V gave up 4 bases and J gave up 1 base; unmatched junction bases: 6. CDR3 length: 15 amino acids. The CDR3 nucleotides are TGCGCCAGCAGCCCCACAACTAGCGGCACAGATACGCAGTATTTT. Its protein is CASSPTTSGTDTQYF.

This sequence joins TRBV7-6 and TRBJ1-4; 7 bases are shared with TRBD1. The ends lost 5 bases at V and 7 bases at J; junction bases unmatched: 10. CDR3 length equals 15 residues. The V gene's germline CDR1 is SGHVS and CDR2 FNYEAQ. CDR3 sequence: CASSAEGAPIEKLFF. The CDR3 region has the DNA TGTGCCAGCAGCGCCGAGGGGGCGCCGATTGAAAAACTGTTTTTT.

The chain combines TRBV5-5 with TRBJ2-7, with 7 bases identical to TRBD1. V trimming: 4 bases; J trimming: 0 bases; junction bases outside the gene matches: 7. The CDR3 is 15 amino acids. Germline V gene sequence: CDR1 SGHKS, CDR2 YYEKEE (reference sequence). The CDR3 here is CASSPEQGSSYEQYF. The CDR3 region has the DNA TGTGCCAGCAGCCCCGAACAGGGGAGCTCCTACGAGCAGTACTTC.